This T cell receptor beta chain emerged from a study of CD8 T cells in Susac syndrome. Germline V gene lookup returns CDR1 SQVTM and CDR2 ANQGSEA. This CDR3 contains 15 residues. Trimming cost V 6 bases and J 4 bases; bases outside gene matches: 8. Reverse transcription of roughly 0.5 to 1 ug RNA was performed with random hexamers. Amplification of TCR beta CDR3 spanned 54 Vbeta and 13 Jbeta via immunoSEQ multiplex PCR. From the immunoSEQ multiplex PCR reads, TCRdb called clonotypes with MiXCR, one entry per CDR3 protein. The sample includes 150,000 or so distinct CDR3 sequences, around 95% of them seen just once.

This sequence originates from a human donor with Susac syndrome. Material: CD4+ T cells from PBMCs. The chain is built from TRBV29-1 and TRBJ2-1; 11 positions match TRBD1. The CDR3 protein is CSVVPGTGGYNEQFF. DNA for the CDR3: TGCAGCGTCGTACCCGGGACAGGGGGATACAATGAGCAGTTCTTC.